The 10 T cell receptor beta chains in this list originate from one sample, sequenced in a study of cytomegalovirus exposure and HLA in healthy donors. The PCR used 60 Vbeta and 13 Jbeta primers. Using immunoSEQ multiplex PCR, the repertoire was profiled, and TCRdb retains in-frame clones only, with some absent. The repertoire consists of some 180,000 clones, with roughly 13% occurring once and the leading ten covering approximately 7.8%. Sample: PBMCs. These TCRs come from a man aged 45-60 years in good health and CMV-seropositive.

This chain links TRBV29-1 with TRBJ2-5, with TRBD1 matching 11 bases. Germline V gene lookup returns CDR1 SQVTM and CDR2 ANQGSEA. This CDR3 contains 13 residues. The J segment lost 5 bases and the V segment lost 8 bases, leaving 7 bases of the junction unmatched. CDR3 DNA: TGCAGCAGTCGGACAGGGGGCATGGAGACCCAGTACTTC. This translates into CSSRTGGMETQYF. Drawing the rest from reference TRBV29-1 and TRBJ2-5, the complete variable domain is SAVISQKPSRDICQRGTSLTIQCQVDSQVTMMFWYRQQPGQSLTLIATANQGSEATYESGFVIDKFPISRPNLTFSTLTVSNMSPEDSSIYLCSSRTGGMETQYFGPGTRLLVL.

This clone turned up a few times. V is TRBV5-4 and J is TRBJ1-2; the match to TRBD1 covers 7 bases. CDR1 and CDR2 from the germline V gene are SGHNT and YYREEE (reference sequence). The CDR3 runs 14 residues. V shed 4 bases and J 5 bases; nucleotides not matched to a gene: 8. CDR3 sequence reads: CASSVPQGRYGYTF. The CDR3 bases are TGTGCCAGCAGCGTACCACAGGGGAGGTATGGCTACACCTTC. Full variable domain (missing parts from reference TRBV5-4 and TRBJ1-2): ETGVTQSPTHLIKTRGQQVTLRCSSQSGHNTVSWYQQALGQGPQFIFQYYREEENGRGNFPPRFSGLQFPNYSSELNVNALELDDSALYLCASSVPQGRYGYTFGSGTRLTVV.

This chain connects TRBV10-3 to TRBJ2-1; 10 bases align to TRBD1. The CDR3 consists of 15 residues. J gave up 6 bases and V 2 bases, and 4 bases lay outside the gene matches. Germline CDR1 reads ENHRY; CDR2 reads SYGVKD. DNA for the CDR3: TGTGCCATCAGTGAGGACAGGGGGCAGATCAATGAGCAGTTCTTC. Translating it yields CAISEDRGQINEQFF.

This clone was counted between two and nine times. The J gene is TRBJ2-5, the V gene TRBV7-9, with TRBD2 matching 9 bases. Looked up from germline, CDR1 is SEHNR and CDR2 is FQNEAQ (reference sequence). The V segment lost 5 bases and the J segment 3 bases; nucleotides outside the gene matches: 13. This CDR3 contains 17 residues. The CDR3 nucleotides are TGTGCCAGCAGCCCTATTAGGCGCGGGGGGGTGGAAGAGACCCAGTACTTC. Its translation: CASSPIRRGGVEETQYF. Full variable domain (rest looked up from reference TRBV7-9 and TRBJ2-5): DTGVSQNPRHKITKRGQNVTFRCDPISEHNRLYWYRQTLGQGPEFLTYFQNEAQLEKSRLLSDRFSAERPKGSFSTLEIQRTEQGDSAMYLCASSPIRRGGVEETQYFGPGTRLLVL.

V usage is TRBV7-2 and J usage is TRBJ2-6; D might be TRBD2 (6 bases). V lost 1 base, J lost 4 bases, and 11 bases lay in between. Germline CDR1 is SGHTA and CDR2 is FQGNSA. The CDR3 spans 16 residues. The CDR3 DNA follows: TGTGCCAGCAGCTTAGGGGGCGCGGGAGGGGCCAACGTCCTGACTTTC. It yields the protein CASSLGGAGGANVLTF.

The chain has TRBV7-2 and TRBJ2-5; no clear D. CDR1 and CDR2 (germline): SGHTA, FQGNSA. Trimming cost V 3 bases and J 5 bases, with 4 bases left between them. The CDR3 contains 11 residues. The CDR3 nucleotides read TGTGCCAGCAGCTTCGTGGAGACCCAGTACTTC. Translating gives CASSFVETQYF.

The chain couples TRBV7-3 to TRBJ2-6; 8 bases are a match to TRBD1. With 10 bases clipped from V and 1 base from J, the junction kept 6 bases outside the gene matches. Germline lookup yields CDR1 SGHTA and CDR2 FQGTGA. This CDR3 has 15 amino acids. The CDR3 nucleotides are TGTGCCACGAGGACAGGGTTGTCTGGGGCCAACGTCCTGACTTTC. Protein product: CATRTGLSGANVLTF.

CDR3 sequence: CASSLNSGGAGETQYF. In DNA form, the CDR3 reads TGTGCCAGCAGCCTAAATAGCGGGGGGGCTGGAGAGACCCAGTACTTC. The gene calls are TRBV7-9 and TRBJ2-5; the match to TRBD2 covers 11 bases. Germline-derived CDR1 and CDR2 are SEHNR and FQNEAQ (reference sequence). J was trimmed by 4 bases and V by 5 bases; bases with no gene match: 9. This CDR3 is built from 16 residues.

This clone has just a few counts. V and J are TRBV13 and TRBJ2-2; D not resolved. The V and J ends lost 7 bases and 1 base respectively, with 10 bases between them. Germline assignment: CDR1 PRHDT and CDR2 FYEKMQ (reference sequence). The CDR3 runs 14 residues. The DNA for the CDR3 is TGTGCCAGCAACCACAGAGTGAACACCGGGGAGCTGTTTTTT. Protein product: CASNHRVNTGELFF.

The chain is built from TRBV9 and TRBJ1-1; D unclear. The length of the CDR3 is 13 residues. Germline V CDR1 and CDR2: SGDLS, YYNGEE. Trimming took 1 base from V and 1 from J, leaving 5 bases between them. The CDR3 reads CASSVPGNTEAFF. The CDR3 DNA reads as TGTGCCAGCAGCGTACCGGGGAACACTGAAGCTTTCTTT.